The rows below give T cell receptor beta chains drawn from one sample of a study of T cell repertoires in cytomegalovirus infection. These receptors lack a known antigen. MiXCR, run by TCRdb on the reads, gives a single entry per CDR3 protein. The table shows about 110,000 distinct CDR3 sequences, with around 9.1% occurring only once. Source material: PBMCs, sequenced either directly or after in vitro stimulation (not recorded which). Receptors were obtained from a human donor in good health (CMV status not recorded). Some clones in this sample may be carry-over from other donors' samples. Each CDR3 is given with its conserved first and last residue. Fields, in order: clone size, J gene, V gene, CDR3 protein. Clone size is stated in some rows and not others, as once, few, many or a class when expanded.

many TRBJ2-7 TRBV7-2 CASSLSASRSSYEQYF
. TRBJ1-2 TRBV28 CASSGGQTYGYTF
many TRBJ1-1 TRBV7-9 CASSPGGGSSGAFF
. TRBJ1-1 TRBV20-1 CSAPRPGTGFGNTEAFF
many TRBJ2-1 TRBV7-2 CASSTNYEQFF
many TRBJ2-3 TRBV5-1 CASSPETTSLDTQYF
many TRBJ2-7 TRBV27 CASSPQGRGEQYF
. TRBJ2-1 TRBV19 CASSIGQIVWDEQFF
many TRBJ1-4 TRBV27 CASSLWGSTNEKLFF
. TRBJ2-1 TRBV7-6 CASSLEGESYNEQFF
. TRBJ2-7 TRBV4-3 CASSQEEGRTSGTATYEQYF
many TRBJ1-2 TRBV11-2 CASSFPGGIGYGYTF
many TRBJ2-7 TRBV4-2 CASSETGTGGSYEQYF
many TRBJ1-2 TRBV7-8 CASSLTRNVYGYTF
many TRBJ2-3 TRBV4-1 CASSQVRGLAGARSTDTQYF
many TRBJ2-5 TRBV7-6 CASSPVTTSGKETQYF
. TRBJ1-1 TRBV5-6 CASSLRGLEAFF
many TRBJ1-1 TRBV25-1 CASSEWGQDMNTEAFF
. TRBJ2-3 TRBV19 CASSIQTGTDTQYF
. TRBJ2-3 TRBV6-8 CASSYAGQTSTDTQYF
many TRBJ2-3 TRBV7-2 CASRHIGGGGAGVTDTQYF
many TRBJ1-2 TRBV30 CAWDSRVDYGYTF
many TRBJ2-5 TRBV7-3 CASSAGIEETQYF
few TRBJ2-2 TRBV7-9 CASSLVLPNTGELFF
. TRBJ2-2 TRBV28 CASSLPTGAGGELFF
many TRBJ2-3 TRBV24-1 CATSPGGRGDTQYF
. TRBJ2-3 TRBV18 CASSPRQTAGDTQYF
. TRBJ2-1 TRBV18 CASSPLGPGIPYNEQFF
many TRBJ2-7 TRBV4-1 CASSQGKWDHRYSYEQYF
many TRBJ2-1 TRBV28 CASSPRASGRAGEQFF
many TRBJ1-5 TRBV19 CASSVRTGLNSNQPQHF
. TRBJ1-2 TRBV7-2 CASSLRQLSYGYTF
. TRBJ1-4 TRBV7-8 CASSRNRERLGKLFF
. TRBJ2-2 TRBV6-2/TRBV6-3 CASRRQGGELFF
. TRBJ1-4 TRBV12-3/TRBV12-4 CASSWQVTNEKLFF
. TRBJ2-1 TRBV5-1 CASSLADYNEQFF
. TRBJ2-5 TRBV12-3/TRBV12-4 CASSTSTGTQETQYF
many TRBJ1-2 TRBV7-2 CASSSPAGAGYTF
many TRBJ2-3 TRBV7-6 CASSLSAGGPADTQYF
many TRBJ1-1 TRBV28 CASSFADSRTEAFF
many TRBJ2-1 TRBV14 CASSHTAGHSSYNEQFF
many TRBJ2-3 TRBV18 CASSAASGRASADTQYF
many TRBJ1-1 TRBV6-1 CASSRPGTGNTEAFF
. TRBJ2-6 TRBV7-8 CASSQERFGANVLTF
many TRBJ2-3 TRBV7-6 CASSLALGLADHTDTQYF
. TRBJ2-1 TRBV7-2 CASSLDREGYEQFF
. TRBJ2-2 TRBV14 CASSQLNTGELFF